This TCR beta chain was sequenced for a study of patients and donors after allogeneic stem cell transplantation (dated by TCRdb to about 2020). CDR1 and CDR2 are read off the germline V gene as SGHRS and YFSETQ. Spanning cysteine to phenylalanine, the CDR3 consists of 14 amino acids. Only the CDR3 region is kept as DNA, spanning 42 bases read in frame from base 1. Note on this clonotype: Its antigen is currently not known. A much larger clone sits a single nucleotide away, making a read error possible.

Library method: RT-PCR. Sequenced using a NextSeq 550. TCRdb reworked the public reads: Q25 trimming with fastp, MiXCR clone assembly, productive beta chains retained. Each CDR3 protein appears once, grouped with its most common genes and DNA. In all, the sample holds 400,000 to 450,000 distinct CDR3 sequences, and more than 15% of those were seen once. The ten largest clones add up to around 7.9% of the sample. The sample consisted of blood, either unsorted or a sorted T cell fraction (not recorded which). The V gene is TRBV5-1 and the J gene is TRBJ2-5, with the D segment identity uncertain. The source of this sequence is a human donor who was either an allogeneic HSCT recipient or a stem cell or donor lymphocyte infusion donor (not recorded which). It is not recorded whose cells these are; they may come from a transplant donor. The DNA is TGCGCCAGCAGCTTTTCGGCGACCCAAGAGACCCATTACTTC. Translated, this gives CASSFSATQETHYF.